What follows describes a single TCR beta chain. A read error may explain this, as a much larger clone is one base away. This sample stems from a study of tumor-infiltrating lymphocytes in primary liver carcinoma. For the study at large: Samples returned roughly 3.65 to 7.5 million productive TCRbeta reads, a yield that was similar across tissue types.

CDR3 length: 15 residues. Looked up from germline, CDR1 is DFQATT and CDR2 is SNEGSKA (reference sequence). V shed 0 bases and J shed 3 bases, with 13 bases lying between them. Extraction also yielded germline DNA, while blood RNA was obtained from unsorted whole blood. From around 0.5 ug of total RNA, TCR beta-specific cDNA was reverse-transcribed using a constant-region primer. TCR beta libraries came from three nested multiplex PCR rounds using slightly modified ARM-PCR. PCR rounds one and two used TRBV1-TRBV30 forward primers with a C-beta reverse primer for 10 cycles each. TCRdb recomputed calls from the multiplex PCR reads with MiXCR, one row per CDR3 protein. Here the sample spans hundreds of thousands of distinct CDR3 sequences, 50% to 60% being singletons.

Sequences were obtained from peripheral blood. The V call is TRBV20-1, the J call TRBJ2-3; D ambiguous. This clonotype was obtained from a woman in her twenties or thirties with primary liver carcinoma and hepatitis B virus infection. CDR3 coding DNA: TGCAGTGCTAGAGATCCTAGAGTAGAGACAGATACGCAGTATTTT. Protein: CSARDPRVETDTQYF.